Each of the 20 T cell receptor beta chains below was sequenced from the same sample in a study of control samples from healthy donors and cancer patients. Sequenced by immunoSEQ multiplex PCR; TCRdb stores in-frame clones only, minus some. The data contain roughly 55,000 clones, nearly 90% of them singletons. What was sequenced was blood. These receptors originate from a man aged 45-65 years in good health.

The rearrangement uses TRBV7-9 and TRBJ2-3; D unresolved. This CDR3 region has 14 residues. Trimming shortened V by 7 bases and J by 0 bases, and 11 bases separated the two germline ends. Germline CDR1 and CDR2: SEHNR and FQNEAQ (reference sequence). CDR3 in DNA: TGTGCCAGCAAGCAGACTCTTAGCACAGATACGCAGTATTTT. It is translated as CASKQTLSTDTQYF. Supplemented by reference TRBV7-9 and TRBJ2-3, the full variable domain reads DTGVSQNPRHKITKRGQNVTFRCDPISEHNRLYWYRQTLGQGPEFLTYFQNEAQLEKSRLLSDRFSAERPKGSFSTLEIQRTEQGDSAMYLCASKQTLSTDTQYFGPGTRLTVL.

This sequence joins TRBV18 and TRBJ2-1; 10 nucleotides agree with TRBD1. The CDR3 extends over 19 amino acids. V gave up 1 base and J gave up 6 bases; unmatched junction bases: 15. CDR1 is KGHSH, CDR2 LQKENI, per germline. CDR3 in amino acids: CASSPRALLLDRGVNEQFF. CDR3 nucleotide sequence: TGTGCCAGCTCACCACGAGCCCTACTATTGGACAGGGGGGTCAATGAGCAGTTCTTC.

The chain couples TRBV20-1 to TRBJ2-7; tentatively, D is TRBD2 (6 bases). The CDR3 has 13 amino acids. Germline V gene data show CDR1 as DFQATT and CDR2 as SNEGSKA (reference sequence). V dropped 3 bases and J dropped 6 bases, with 15 bases sitting between them. The CDR3 DNA reads as TGCAGTGCTAGTATCCGGGAGTCGGGCGAGCAGTACTTC. This encodes CSASIRESGEQYF.

This chain connects TRBV6-6 to TRBJ2-7, with unresolved D. Germline assignment: CDR1 MNHNY and CDR2 SVGAGI (reference sequence). With 6 bases removed from V and 3 bases from J, the gap between germline ends came to 15 bases. The CDR3 has 14 amino acids. CDR3 sequence (DNA): TGTGCCAGCAGCCGCCCGTTTGAAAGCTACGAGCAGTACTTC. Amino acids: CASSRPFESYEQYF.

The rearrangement uses TRBV29-1 and TRBJ2-7, with D perhaps TRBD2 (6 bases). Germline CDR1 SQVTM, CDR2 ANQGSEA. CDR3 size: 13 residues. V dropped 6 bases and J dropped 0 bases, with 12 bases sitting between them. The CDR3 loop is CSVERAGSYEQYF. CDR3 nucleotide sequence: TGCAGCGTAGAGCGGGCCGGCTCCTACGAGCAGTACTTC.

Comments on this clone: Other nucleotide sequences from this sample produce the same CDR3. The chain employs TRBV7-9 and TRBJ2-7; a weak D match, TRBD1 (7 bases). Trimming removed 3 bases at V and 4 bases at J, with 13 bases between. Per germline, CDR1 SEHNR and CDR2 FQNEAQ (reference sequence). The CDR3 sequence is 14 residues long. CDR3 nucleotides: TGTGCCAGCAGCTTGGAGGGGGCGCGGTACGAGCAGTACTTC. It translates to CASSLEGARYEQYF.

The V gene is TRBV28, the J gene TRBJ2-6; no clear D. V lost 5 bases, J lost 2 bases, and 7 bases lay in between. The CDR3 runs to 14 residues. Germline assignment: CDR1 MDHEN and CDR2 SYDVKM. The CDR3 sequence is CASSVSPGANVLTF. For the CDR3, the DNA is TGTGCCAGCAGTGTGTCCCCTGGGGCCAACGTCCTGACTTTC.

The genes are TRBV19 and TRBJ1-5; D is ambiguous. Germline V gives CDR1 LNHDA, CDR2 SQIVND (reference sequence). This CDR3 has 12 amino acids. V was cut by 7 bases and J by 6 bases, with 10 bases left in between. CDR3 region: CASMIGGQPQHF. The CDR3 DNA is TGTGCCAGTATGATCGGAGGTCAGCCCCAGCATTTT.

This clone was counted between two and nine times. This chain joins TRBV29-1 and TRBJ2-5, with D perhaps TRBD2 (5 bases). Deletions cut 7 bases from V and 5 bases from J, with 14 bases between. The CDR3 runs to 12 residues. CDR1 is SQVTM, CDR2 ANQGSEA, per germline. The CDR3 reads CSGHAQRETQYF. CDR3 DNA: TGCAGCGGACACGCTCAGCGGGAGACCCAGTACTTC. Drawing the rest from reference TRBV29-1 and TRBJ2-5, the complete variable domain is SAVISQKPSRDICQRGTSLTIQCQVDSQVTMMFWYRQQPGQSLTLIATANQGSEATYESGFVIDKFPISRPNLTFSTLTVSNMSPEDSSIYLCSGHAQRETQYFGPGTRLLVL.

The chain combines TRBV6-5 with TRBJ1-6; tentative D call: TRBD1 (5 bases). V was pared by 2 bases and J by 9 bases, with 11 bases between. Germline assignment: CDR1 MNHEY and CDR2 SVGAGI. CDR3 length: 14 amino acids. The CDR3 reads CASSYRGNGSPLHF. The CDR3 DNA follows: TGTGCCAGCAGTTACCGGGGGAACGGTTCACCCCTCCACTTT.

The chain employs TRBV6-4 and TRBJ2-3, with unresolved D. Germline V gene data show CDR1 as MRHNA and CDR2 as SNTAGT. CDR3 length equals 15 residues. V was trimmed by 0 bases and J by 0 bases, leaving 7 bases between them. The CDR3 bases are TGTGCCAGCAGTGACTCTACAACTAGCACAGATACGCAGTATTTT. As protein: CASSDSTTSTDTQYF.

V is TRBV10-3 and J is TRBJ1-3; TRBD1 might be the D (6 bases). CDR3 size: 14 residues. V lost 9 bases and J 8 bases, leaving 20 bases between the germline ends. Germline CDR1 and CDR2: ENHRY and SYGVKD. The CDR3 is CAIQGQSGWDTIYF. In nucleotides, the CDR3 is TGTGCCATTCAAGGACAGAGTGGATGGGACACCATATATTTT.

The chain combines TRBV28 with TRBJ1-4; a weak D match, TRBD1 (6 bases). The ends were cut back, 6 bases at V and 8 bases at J, with 10 bases in the middle. Per germline, CDR1 MDHEN and CDR2 SYDVKM. The CDR3 is 12 amino acids. The CDR3 coding sequence is TGTGCCAGCAGCTTACAGGGAGAAAAACTGTTTTTT. This gives the protein CASSLQGEKLFF.

Written as DNA, the CDR3 is TGTGCCAGCAGTCCCAGACAGGGCCTCTCTGGAAACACCATATATTTT. Protein product: CASSPRQGLSGNTIYF. The gene calls are TRBV27 and TRBJ1-3; 7 nucleotides match TRBD1. Germline V gene sequence: CDR1 MNHEY, CDR2 SMNVEV (reference sequence). The CDR3 has 16 amino acids. Trimming took 5 bases from V and 0 from J; bases not matched to a gene: 7.

The chain links TRBV9 to TRBJ2-1, with TRBD2 matching over 7 bases. CDR1 and CDR2 (germline): SGDLS, YYNGEE. J lost 7 bases, V lost 2 bases, and 9 bases had no gene match. This CDR3 has 15 residues. The CDR3 reads CASSVTSDPWNEQFF. The CDR3 region has the DNA TGTGCCAGCAGCGTCACTAGCGACCCCTGGAATGAGCAGTTCTTC.

This clone came up a few times. This chain connects TRBV7-7 to TRBJ2-1; D not certain. Trimming shortened V by 2 bases and J by 5 bases, and 10 bases separated the two germline ends. Germline V gene sequence: CDR1 SSHAT, CDR2 FNYEAQ (reference sequence). The CDR3 is 14 residues long. This CDR3 is CASSLSSRDNEQFF. The CDR3 region has the DNA TGTGCCAGCAGCTTATCGTCTAGGGACAATGAGCAGTTCTTC.

This clone was observed a single time. This chain connects TRBV9 to TRBJ2-5, with a possible D match to TRBD2 (5 bases). The germline V gene encodes CDR1 SGDLS and CDR2 YYNGEE. CDR3 length: 14 residues. Trimming removed 1 base at V and 4 bases at J, with 11 bases between. CDR3 bases: TGTGCCAGCAGCGTAACGGGGTATCCAGAGACCCAGTACTTC. Amino acid sequence: CASSVTGYPETQYF.

The V and J genes are TRBV18 and TRBJ1-1; D may be TRBD1 (6 bases). Germline-derived CDR1 and CDR2 are KGHSH and LQKENI. V was clipped by 3 bases and J by 5 bases, with 31 bases between them. The CDR3 is made up of 20 amino acids. The CDR3 loop is CASSPNPQGLFRLSWTEAFF. In nucleotides, the CDR3 is TGTGCCAGCTCACCCAACCCACAGGGACTGTTTCGCCTCTCTTGGACTGAAGCTTTCTTT. The full variable domain, its missing parts supplied by reference TRBV18 and TRBJ1-1, is NAGVMQNPRHLVRRRGQEARLRCSPMKGHSHVYWYRQLPEEGLKFMVYLQKENIIDESGMPKERFSAEFPKEGPSILRIQQVVRGDSAAYFCASSPNPQGLFRLSWTEAFFGQGTRLTVV.

This clone was seen more than once but under ten times. CDR3 bases: TGTGCCAGCAGCTGGAGAGGGGAGTTCGGTCAGCCCCAGCATTTT. Translating it yields CASSWRGEFGQPQHF. This chain joins TRBV13 and TRBJ1-5; D perhaps matches TRBD1 (5 bases). The CDR3 extends over 15 amino acids. Trimming removed 4 bases at V and 6 bases at J, with 16 bases between. Germline V CDR1 and CDR2: PRHDT, FYEKMQ (reference sequence).

The chain employs TRBV25-1 and TRBJ1-2, with TRBD1 matching over 7 bases. The length of the CDR3 is 12 residues. The V gene's germline CDR1 is MGHDK and CDR2 SYGVNS. The trim removed 6 bases at V and 8 bases at J, leaving 6 bases unmatched. CDR3 nucleotide sequence: TGTGCCAGCAGGAGACAGGGAGGAGGCTACACCTTC. Translating gives CASRRQGGGYTF.